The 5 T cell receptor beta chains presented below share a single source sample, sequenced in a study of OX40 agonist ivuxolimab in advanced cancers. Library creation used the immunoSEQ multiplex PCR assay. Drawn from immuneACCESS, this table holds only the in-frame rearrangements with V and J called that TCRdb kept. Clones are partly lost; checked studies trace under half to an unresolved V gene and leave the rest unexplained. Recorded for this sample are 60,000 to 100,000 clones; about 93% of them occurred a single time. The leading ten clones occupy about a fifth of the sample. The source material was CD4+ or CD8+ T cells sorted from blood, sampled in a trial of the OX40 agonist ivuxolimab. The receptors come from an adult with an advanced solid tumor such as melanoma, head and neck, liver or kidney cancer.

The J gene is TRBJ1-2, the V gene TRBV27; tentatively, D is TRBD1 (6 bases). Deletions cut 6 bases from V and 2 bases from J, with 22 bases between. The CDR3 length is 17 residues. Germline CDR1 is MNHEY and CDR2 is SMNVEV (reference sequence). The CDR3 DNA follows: TGTGCCAGCAGGGGTTGGGGGCCAGTGGCAGCAAACTATGGCTACACCTTC. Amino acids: CASRGWGPVAANYGYTF.

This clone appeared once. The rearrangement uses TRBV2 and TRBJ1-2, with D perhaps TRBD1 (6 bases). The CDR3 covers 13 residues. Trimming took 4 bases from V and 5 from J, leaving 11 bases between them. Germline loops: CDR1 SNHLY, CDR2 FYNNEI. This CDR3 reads CASSVSGTYGYTF. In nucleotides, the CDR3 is TGTGCCAGCAGTGTTTCCGGGACATATGGCTACACCTTC.

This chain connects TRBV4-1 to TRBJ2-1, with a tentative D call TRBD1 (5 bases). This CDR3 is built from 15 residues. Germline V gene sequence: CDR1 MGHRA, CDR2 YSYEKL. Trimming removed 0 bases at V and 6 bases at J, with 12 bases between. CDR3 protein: CASSQDPGRANEQFF. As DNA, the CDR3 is TGCGCCAGCAGCCAAGATCCAGGCAGGGCCAATGAGCAGTTCTTC.

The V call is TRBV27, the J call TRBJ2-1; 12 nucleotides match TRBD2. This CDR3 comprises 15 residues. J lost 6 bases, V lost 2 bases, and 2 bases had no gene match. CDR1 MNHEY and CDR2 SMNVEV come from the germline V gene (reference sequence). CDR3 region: CASSLLAGGGNEQFF. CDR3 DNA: TGTGCCAGCAGTTTACTAGCGGGAGGGGGCAATGAGCAGTTCTTC.

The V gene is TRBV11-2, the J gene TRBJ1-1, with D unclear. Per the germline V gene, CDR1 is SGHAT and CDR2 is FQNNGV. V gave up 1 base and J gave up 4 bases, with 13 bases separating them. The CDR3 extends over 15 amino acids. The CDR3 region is CASSLVVWESTEAFF. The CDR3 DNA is TGTGCCAGCAGCTTAGTAGTATGGGAGAGCACTGAAGCTTTCTTT.